The 7 T cell receptor beta chains listed next were all sequenced from one sample in a study of CD8 T cells in ankylosing spondylitis. TCRdb redid the calling of the 5' RACE reads with MiXCR, one entry per CDR3 protein. This repertoire shows some 40,000 distinct CDR3 sequences, around a tenth found once; its top ten account for more than 15%. The sequenced sample was blood, either unsorted or a sorted T cell fraction (not recorded which). The receptor source for this set is a male donor with ankylosing spondylitis or in good health (not recorded which).

In its sample, this clonotype was seen many times. The gene calls are TRBV24-1 and TRBJ2-3; TRBD2 matches at 12 bases. The CDR3 covers 13 residues. Germline assignment: CDR1 KGHDR and CDR2 SFDVKD. After removal of 10 bases from V and 6 bases from J, the junction contained 4 bases not matched to a gene. DNA of the CDR3: TGTGCCACTAGGACTAGCGGGACCGATACGCAGTATTTT. Translating it yields CATRTSGTDTQYF.

The chain couples TRBV4-2 to TRBJ1-1; no definite D call. Germline assignment: CDR1 LGHNA and CDR2 YNFKEQ. This CDR3 is 14 amino acids long. Trimming removed 0 bases at V and 1 base at J, with 6 bases between. The DNA of the CDR3 is TGTGCCAGCAGCCAAGATCTACCGAACACTGAAGCTTTCTTT. It specifies CASSQDLPNTEAFF.

In its sample, this clonotype was seen many times. The V call is TRBV7-9, the J call TRBJ2-3; 7 bases agree with TRBD2. The germline V gene encodes CDR1 SEHNR and CDR2 FQNEAQ (reference sequence). The trim removed 4 bases at V and 0 bases at J, leaving 7 bases unmatched. This CDR3 is 16 amino acids long. The chain's CDR3 is CASSSRSGVSTDTQYF. In nucleotides, the CDR3 is TGTGCCAGCAGCTCACGGAGCGGGGTTAGCACAGATACGCAGTATTTT.

This clonotype was recorded many times. The gene calls are TRBV7-8 and TRBJ2-3; D gene ambiguous. The CDR3 extends over 14 amino acids. V was cut by 0 bases and J by 0 bases, with 4 bases left in between. CDR1 is SGHVS, CDR2 FQNEAQ, per germline. The CDR3 DNA is TGTGCCAGCAGCTTAGCGTTTAGCACAGATACGCAGTATTTT. Its protein is CASSLAFSTDTQYF.

This clonotype was seen many times. The genes are TRBV5-6 and TRBJ2-1, with TRBD2 matching over 7 bases. Per the germline V gene, CDR1 is SGHDT and CDR2 is YYEEEE. Trimming took 3 bases from V and 9 from J; bases not matched to a gene: 15. The length of the CDR3 is 16 residues. CDR3 DNA: TGTGCCAGCAGCTCCTGGCGAGGACTAGTCGAGGTTGAGCAGTTCTTC. It specifies CASSSWRGLVEVEQFF. The full variable domain, completed using reference TRBV5-6 and TRBJ2-1, is DAGVTQSPTHLIKTRGQQVTLRCSPKSGHDTVSWYQQALGQGPQFIFQYYEEEERQRGNFPDRFSGHQFPNYSSELNVNALLLGDSALYLCASSSWRGLVEVEQFFGPGTRLTVL.

This clonotype has a count of ten or more. The chain is built from TRBV11-2 and TRBJ2-2; no clear D. Per germline, CDR1 SGHAT and CDR2 FQNNGV. This CDR3 region has 15 residues. Trimming took off 5 bases at V and 4 bases at J, with 14 bases between the two ends. The CDR3, as DNA: TGTGCCAGCAGCACGGTTGGTACCTTCACCGGGGAGCTGTTTTTT. Translation gives CASSTVGTFTGELFF.

The sample holds many counts of this clonotype. The CDR3 DNA reads TGCAGTGCTAGATTGGGAGGGGGGGTTGGAAAACTGTTTTTT. It encodes CSARLGGGVGKLFF. The rearrangement links TRBV20-1 to TRBJ1-4; possibly TRBD1 for D (6 bases). The CDR3 contains 14 residues. Per the germline V gene, CDR1 is DFQATT and CDR2 is SNEGSKA (reference sequence). V was trimmed by 2 bases and J by 10 bases, leaving 17 bases between them.